This entry lists 16 T cell receptor beta chains sequenced from one sample in a study of blood T cell repertoires in COVID-19. The data were produced by immunoSEQ multiplex PCR, yet TCRdb's version contains in-frame clones alone and is incomplete. Of roughly 230,000 clones detected, around 83% appear once; the ten largest clones hold less than 8%. Sequenced material: peripheral blood. These receptors were taken from a woman in her forties or fifties with acute or convalescent COVID-19.

The genes are TRBV4-3 and TRBJ2-7; D unresolved. Trimming left V 0 bases short and J 0 bases short, with 6 bases between. The V gene's germline CDR1 is LGHNA and CDR2 YSLEER. This CDR3 is built from 14 residues. In DNA form, the CDR3 reads TGCGCCAGCAGCCAAGATAAGAGCTCCTACGAGCAGTACTTC. As protein: CASSQDKSSYEQYF.

Comment on this clone: The same CDR3 also results from other DNA sequences found in this sample. The V and J genes are TRBV28 and TRBJ1-2; D unresolved. Looked up from germline, CDR1 is MDHEN and CDR2 is SYDVKM. The CDR3 is 12 residues long. The V end lost 4 bases, the J end lost 4 bases, and 7 bases lay between the germline ends. The CDR3 nucleotides read TGTGCCAGCAGTTCTACAGCCTATGGCTACACCTTC. Protein: CASSSTAYGYTF.

This clone was detected a few times. The chain combines TRBV28 with TRBJ1-3; 7 nucleotides match TRBD1. There are 14 residues in the CDR3. Germline CDR1 MDHEN, CDR2 SYDVKM. V lost 5 bases, J lost 3 bases, and 4 bases stayed unmatched. DNA for the CDR3: TGTGCCAGCAGTGCGACAGGGTATGGAAACACCATATATTTT. Translated: CASSATGYGNTIYF. Full variable domain (missing parts from reference TRBV28 and TRBJ1-3): DVKVTQSSRYLVKRTGEKVFLECVQDMDHENMFWYRQDPGLGLRLIYFSYDVKMKEKGDIPEGYSVSREKKERFSLILESASTNQTSMYLCASSATGYGNTIYFGEGSWLTVV.

This chain links TRBV5-1 with TRBJ1-1; 7 bases map to TRBD1. CDR1 and CDR2 from the germline V gene are SGHRS and YFSETQ. The V and J ends lost 4 bases and 4 bases, in that order; junction bases with no gene match: 10. CDR3 length: 15 amino acids. The CDR3 loop is CASSRTATGATEAFF. The DNA of the CDR3 is TGCGCCAGCAGCCGAACGGCCACAGGGGCCACTGAAGCTTTCTTT.

The genes are TRBV28 and TRBJ1-2; weak D call: TRBD1 (6 bases). The germline V and J ends were trimmed by 7 bases and 8 bases, with 17 bases remaining between them. Looked up from germline, CDR1 is MDHEN and CDR2 is SYDVKM. CDR3 length equals 13 residues. CDR3 sequence reads: CASIPQGLKGYTF. CDR3 DNA: TGTGCCAGCATTCCACAGGGCCTGAAAGGCTACACCTTC.

V usage is TRBV18 and J usage is TRBJ1-1, with D uncertain. The germline gives CDR1 KGHSH, CDR2 LQKENI. The CDR3 contains 13 residues. Trimming stripped 3 bases from V and 12 bases from J, with 17 bases between. CDR3 sequence (DNA): TGTGCCAGCTCACCGGAGCGTTCGCGGGAGACTTTCTTT. It codes for CASSPERSRETFF.

The rearrangement links TRBV6-5 to TRBJ2-2; 8 nucleotides match TRBD1. The junction had 8 bases not matched to a gene; V was cut back by 5 bases and J by 6 bases. The CDR3 runs 15 residues. Germline V lookup: CDR1 MNHEY, CDR2 SVGAGI. CDR3 sequence: CASSLDRALAGELFF. The CDR3 DNA sequence: TGTGCCAGCAGTCTGGACAGGGCGTTGGCCGGGGAGCTGTTTTTT.

The chain has TRBV6-1 and TRBJ1-5, with TRBD1 identical over 11 bases. The germline gives CDR1 MNHNS, CDR2 SASEGT. CDR3 size: 16 residues. Trimming cost V 0 bases and J 4 bases; bases outside gene matches: 2. CDR3: CASSEAGQGVNQPQHF. The CDR3 nucleotides read TGTGCCAGCAGTGAAGCGGGACAGGGGGTGAATCAGCCCCAGCATTTT.

The chain has TRBV5-4 and TRBJ2-7; D is uncertain. This CDR3 has 13 residues. Looked up from germline, CDR1 is SGHNT and CDR2 is YYREEE (reference sequence). Trimming took off 7 bases at V and 2 bases at J, with 13 bases between the two ends. Here the CDR3 reads CASRSLRPYEQYF. Here the CDR3 DNA reads TGTGCCAGCCGCAGCTTGAGGCCCTACGAGCAGTACTTC.

For the CDR3, the DNA is TGCGCCAGCAGCTTGGACGGACAGTACTACAATGAGCAGTTCTTC. Translation: CASSLDGQYYNEQFF. The J gene is TRBJ2-1, the V gene TRBV5-1; weak D call: TRBD1 (6 bases). V lost 0 bases and J 3 bases, leaving 10 bases between the germline ends. The CDR3 runs 15 residues. Germline V gives CDR1 SGHRS, CDR2 YFSETQ.

In DNA form, the CDR3 reads TGTGCCAGCAGCCAACAGGGGGCAGGGAGCACTGAAGCTTTCTTT. Protein sequence: CASSQQGAGSTEAFF. The genes are TRBV9 and TRBJ1-1, with TRBD1 matching 9 bases. CDR3 length: 15 residues. The junction had 8 bases not matched to a gene; V was cut back by 4 bases and J by 4 bases. Per germline, CDR1 SGDLS and CDR2 YYNGEE.

This chain connects TRBV2 to TRBJ1-2; weak D call: TRBD1 (6 bases). The CDR3 spans 14 residues. From germline, CDR1 is SNHLY and CDR2 FYNNEI. V was clipped by 5 bases and J by 5 bases, with 15 bases between them. CDR3 loop: CASSSETGGYGYTF. As DNA, the CDR3 is TGTGCCAGCAGTTCAGAGACAGGTGGTTATGGCTACACCTTC.

The gene calls are TRBV28 and TRBJ2-7; 10 bases line up with TRBD1. Germline V CDR1 and CDR2: MDHEN, SYDVKM. This CDR3 spans 17 amino acids. V gave up 6 bases and J gave up 4 bases; unmatched junction bases: 15. CDR3 DNA sequence: TGTGCCAGCAGGCAAACCTCTCGGGACAGGGGATCTTACGAGCAGTACTTC. It is translated as CASRQTSRDRGSYEQYF.

This chain connects TRBV4-2 to TRBJ1-2; TRBD1 matches 9 bases. The ends lost 0 bases at V and 3 bases at J; junction bases unmatched: 8. CDR1 and CDR2 from the germline V gene are LGHNA and YNFKEQ. The CDR3 sequence is 17 residues long. The CDR3 region is CASSQDLRTGEDYGYTF. CDR3 bases: TGTGCCAGCAGCCAAGATCTAAGGACAGGGGAGGACTATGGCTACACCTTC.

This clone showed up just once. V gene TRBV5-1 combines with J gene TRBJ1-4, with TRBD1 identical over 9 bases. Germline V gene sequence: CDR1 SGHRS, CDR2 YFSETQ. This CDR3 contains 15 residues. V lost 3 bases to trimming and J lost 7 bases; unmatched junction nucleotides: 7. CDR3 in amino acids: CASSSEGTGSEKLFF. The CDR3 DNA follows: TGCGCCAGCAGCTCGGAGGGGACAGGGAGTGAAAAACTGTTTTTT. Full variable domain (remainder filled in from reference TRBV5-1 and TRBJ1-4): KAGVTQTPRYLIKTRGQQVTLSCSPISGHRSVSWYQQTPGQGLQFLFEYFSETQRNKGNFPGRFSGRQFSNSRSEMNVSTLELGDSALYLCASSSEGTGSEKLFFGSGTQLSVL.

The rearrangement links TRBV3-1 (or the pseudogene TRBV3-2) to TRBJ2-3, with unresolved D. Germline CDR1 is LGHDT and CDR2 is YNNKEL (reference sequence). Trimming removed 7 bases at V and 2 bases at J, with 13 bases between. This CDR3 comprises 14 residues. The CDR3 DNA reads TGTGCCAGCACCCCGGGTCTTTACACAGATACGCAGTATTTT. Translating it yields CASTPGLYTDTQYF.